This T cell receptor (beta chain) originates from a study of chemoradiotherapy in HPV16-positive cancers. Germline CDR1 reads SGHRS; CDR2 reads YFSETQ. Trimming left V 1 base short and J 4 bases short, with 14 bases between. The CDR3 totals 16 residues. Concerning this clone itself: Its specificity is not known.

Repertoires were generated with immunoSEQ multiplex PCR, while TCRdb's copy carries only in-frame clones and drops some. The repertoire includes fewer than 10,000 clones, approximately 72% of them detected once, and roughly 38% sits in the top ten. Notes on the study in general: Non-HPV-specific T cells did not expand in tumors during treatment, whereas candidate HPV-specific clones and E7-related motifs did. HPV-specific T cells were functionally defined from only two HPV16-positive patients.

The sequencing used tumor tissue, collected from a patient who underwent chemoradiotherapy. The chain combines TRBV5-1 with TRBJ2-2; maybe TRBD1 (6 bases). This TCR came from a human donor with HPV-associated anogenital cancer. This CDR3 reads CASSLSRGTGTGELFF. DNA of the CDR3: TGCGCCAGCAGCTTGAGCAGGGGAACGGGCACCGGGGAGCTGTTTTTT. The full variable domain, in which reference TRBV5-1 and TRBJ2-2 provide the parts outside the CDR3, is KAGVTQTPRYLIKTRGQQVTLSCSPISGHRSVSWYQQTPGQGLQFLFEYFSETQRNKGNFPGRFSGRQFSNSRSEMNVSTLELGDSALYLCASSLSRGTGTGELFFGEGSRLTVL.